The next 25 T cell receptor beta chains were all read from a single sample in a study of cytomegalovirus exposure and HLA in healthy donors. Primers for the PCR totalled 60 Vbeta and 13 Jbeta. Assay: immunoSEQ multiplex PCR; the TCRdb copy retains only in-frame clones and omits some. The sample records around 200,000 clones, just over 75% being singletons. Input material: PBMCs. The receptors originated from a woman in her fifties or sixties in good health and CMV-seropositive.

This chain connects TRBV5-1 to TRBJ1-1, with TRBD1 as a possible D gene (5 bases). Germline CDR1 and CDR2: SGHRS and YFSETQ. Trimming took off 4 bases at V and 1 base at J, with 20 bases between the two ends. The CDR3 contains 17 residues. CDR3 loop: CASSLLPGGGTNTEAFF. CDR3 DNA: TGCGCCAGCAGCCTACTCCCCGGGGGTGGAACGAACACTGAAGCTTTCTTT.

The rearrangement joins TRBV9 to TRBJ1-3; 7 bases are shared with TRBD1. Germline CDR1 is SGDLS and CDR2 is YYNGEE. V gave up 4 bases and J gave up 0 bases; unmatched junction bases: 13. There are 18 residues in the CDR3. As DNA, the CDR3 is TGTGCCAGCAGCTTCAGCCGGGACAGTCTACCCTCTGGAAACACCATATATTTT. Translated: CASSFSRDSLPSGNTIYF.

The chain joins TRBV7-2 to TRBJ2-1; 9 nucleotides line up with TRBD2. CDR3 length equals 14 residues. Trimming at V came to 5 bases and at J to 9 bases, leaving 8 bases not matched to a gene. CDR1 is SGHTA and CDR2 is FQGNSA in the germline V gene. This CDR3 is CASSTLAGESEQFF. CDR3 nucleotides: TGTGCCAGCAGCACGTTAGCGGGAGAGAGTGAGCAGTTCTTC.

The chain has TRBV27 and TRBJ2-5, with TRBD2 identical over 13 bases. Losses at the gene ends were 4 bases for V and 2 bases for J; bases not matched to a gene: 4. The CDR3 contains 16 residues. The germline gives CDR1 MNHEY, CDR2 SMNVEV (reference sequence). The DNA for the CDR3 is TGTGCCAGCAGTTCAGGACTAGCGGGAGAGCAAGAGACCCAGTACTTC. Amino acid sequence: CASSSGLAGEQETQYF.

CDR3 in DNA: TGTGCCATCAGCGTCGGGGGGGGGACTGAAGCTTTCTTT. Amino acids: CAISVGGGTEAFF. The genes are TRBV10-3 and TRBJ1-1; D may be TRBD1 (5 bases). Trimming removed 6 bases from V and 5 bases from J, with 13 bases in between. Germline V gene sequence: CDR1 ENHRY, CDR2 SYGVKD. This CDR3 has 13 amino acids.

This chain connects TRBV5-1 to TRBJ2-3; D may be TRBD1 (6 bases). Germline lookup yields CDR1 SGHRS and CDR2 YFSETQ. CDR3 length equals 13 residues. V lost 5 bases, J lost 8 bases, and 15 bases lay in between. The CDR3 reads CASRPQGQSTQYF. The CDR3 region has the DNA TGCGCCAGCAGGCCCCAGGGGCAAAGTACGCAGTATTTT.

The chain links TRBV5-4 to TRBJ2-2; maybe TRBD2 (6 bases). The V gene's germline CDR1 is SGHNT and CDR2 YYREEE (reference sequence). Trimming shortened V by 4 bases and J by 1 base, and 14 bases separated the two germline ends. CDR3 size: 16 residues. The DNA of the CDR3 is TGTGCCAGCAGCCTATCCTTGGGGGGGAACACCGGGGAGCTGTTTTTT. Its protein is CASSLSLGGNTGELFF.

This rearrangement joins TRBV21-1 to TRBJ1-4. TRBV21-1 is an annotated pseudogene. The length of the CDR3 is 19 residues. The CDR3 region has the DNA TGTGCCAGCGCGAGCCTACCCTCGGGGTGCGGAGCCTTTGGGGAAAAACTGTTTTTT. It translates to CASASLPSGCGAFGEKLFF.

The V and J genes are TRBV9 and TRBJ2-3, with TRBD2 matching over 9 bases. V lost 0 bases and J lost 2; bases outside the gene matches: 4. Germline CDR1 and CDR2: SGDLS and YYNGEE. The CDR3 sequence is 16 residues long. The CDR3 DNA sequence: TGTGCCAGCAGCGTAGGGGCGGGGGGGAACACAGATACGCAGTATTTT. It yields the protein CASSVGAGGNTDTQYF.

The chain has TRBV5-1 and TRBJ2-1; TRBD2 matches at 13 bases. Per germline, CDR1 SGHRS and CDR2 YFSETQ. V gave up 0 bases and J gave up 10 bases; unmatched junction bases: 7. The CDR3 runs 16 residues. The CDR3 reads CASSLVLAGGPGEQFF. The CDR3 nucleotides read TGCGCCAGCAGCTTGGTACTAGCGGGAGGGCCAGGGGAGCAGTTCTTC.

This clone appeared a few times. Here the CDR3 DNA reads TGTGCCAGCAGTTTAACGGGCAGGGCTCATGGCTACACCTTC. The encoded protein is CASSLTGRAHGYTF. The chain uses TRBV27 and TRBJ1-2, with D perhaps TRBD1 (5 bases). Germline V gene data show CDR1 as MNHEY and CDR2 as SMNVEV (reference sequence). CDR3 length: 14 amino acids. Trimming left V 2 bases short and J 6 bases short, with 13 bases between.

The V gene is TRBV7-9, the J gene TRBJ2-5, with 8 bases lining up with TRBD1. The J call is uncertain, as TRBJ2-7 better fits the DNA end. This CDR3 is 12 amino acids long. The germline gives CDR1 SEHNR, CDR2 FQNEAQ (reference sequence). CDR3 sequence: CATGQGGYEQYF. The CDR3 nucleotides read TGTGCCACCGGACAGGGCGGGTACGAGCAGTACTTC.

This clone was observed a few times. This chain joins TRBV7-2 and TRBJ2-3; the D is unclear. This CDR3 has 13 residues. The germline V gene encodes CDR1 SGHTA and CDR2 FQGNSA. Trimming took 0 bases from V and 5 from J, leaving 6 bases between them. In DNA, the CDR3 is TGTGCCAGCAGCTTAGCCCCTAGAGATACGCAGTATTTT. Its translation is CASSLAPRDTQYF.

The V gene is TRBV28, the J gene TRBJ2-7; D gene unclear. Germline V gene data show CDR1 as MDHEN and CDR2 as SYDVKM. The V gene lost 7 bases and the J gene lost 0 bases, with 10 bases spanning the gap. The CDR3 runs 13 residues. The CDR3 DNA reads as TGTGCCAGCACCCCCCGGAGCTCCTACGAGCAGTACTTC. Translated: CASTPRSSYEQYF.

The chain joins TRBV28 to TRBJ2-7; possible D gene TRBD1, 5 bases. Trimming pared 3 bases from V and 0 bases from J, leaving 9 bases between. Per the germline V gene, CDR1 is MDHEN and CDR2 is SYDVKM. The CDR3 runs to 14 residues. The CDR3 region is CASSFQGSSYEQYF. The CDR3 nucleotides are TGTGCCAGCAGTTTTCAGGGTAGCTCCTACGAGCAGTACTTC.

This clone was detected only once. The gene calls are TRBV29-1 and TRBJ2-4; 7 nucleotides line up with TRBD1. Germline CDR1 reads SQVTM; CDR2 reads ANQGSEA. V lost 6 bases and J lost 0; bases outside the gene matches: 8. There are 15 residues in the CDR3. CDR3 residues: CSVAIDREAKNIQYF. Written as DNA, the CDR3 is TGCAGCGTGGCAATCGACAGGGAAGCCAAAAACATTCAGTACTTC.

This clone was seen a few times. The rearrangement links TRBV28 to TRBJ2-2, with 11 positions matching TRBD2. J gave up 3 bases and V 4 bases, and 4 bases lay outside the gene matches. Germline assignment: CDR1 MDHEN and CDR2 SYDVKM. The CDR3 has 16 amino acids. In DNA form, the CDR3 reads TGTGCCAGCAGTTCGATAGCGGGAGGGGACACCGGGGAGCTGTTTTTT. Its translation is CASSSIAGGDTGELFF. The variable domain in full, completed from reference TRBV28 and TRBJ2-2, reads DVKVTQSSRYLVKRTGEKVFLECVQDMDHENMFWYRQDPGLGLRLIYFSYDVKMKEKGDIPEGYSVSREKKERFSLILESASTNQTSMYLCASSSIAGGDTGELFFGEGSRLTVL.

As regards this clone: The sample has other DNA sequences that encode this CDR3 too. The chain uses TRBV10-3 and TRBJ1-5; 9 positions agree with TRBD1. Trimming cost V 9 bases and J 0 bases; bases outside gene matches: 6. The CDR3 runs 15 residues. The germline V gene has CDR1 ENHRY and CDR2 SYGVKD. CDR3 nucleotides: TGTGCCATGTCACCGGGACAGGGTAGCAATCAGCCCCAGCATTTT. Protein sequence: CAMSPGQGSNQPQHF.

In this sample, this clone turned up a few times. The chain links TRBV11-2 to TRBJ2-7; no firm D call. This CDR3 is built from 12 residues. Germline V lookup: CDR1 SGHAT, CDR2 FQNNGV. Deletions cut 4 bases from V and 0 bases from J, with 4 bases between. CDR3: CASSSSSYEQYF. Written as DNA, the CDR3 is TGTGCCAGCAGCTCGAGCTCCTACGAGCAGTACTTC.

J is TRBJ2-5 and V is TRBV5-1; TRBD2 matches at 13 bases. Germline CDR1 SGHRS, CDR2 YFSETQ. V was clipped by 4 bases and J by 4 bases; unmatched bases: 7. CDR3 length equals 16 residues. The CDR3: CASSAGLAGPGETQYF. CDR3 DNA: TGCGCCAGCAGCGCGGGACTAGCGGGACCCGGAGAGACCCAGTACTTC.

V gene TRBV7-8 combines with J gene TRBJ2-7; 9 bases match TRBD1. V lost 6 bases and J lost 3; bases outside the gene matches: 12. The V gene's germline CDR1 is SGHVS and CDR2 FQNEAQ. This CDR3 contains 16 residues. Here the CDR3 reads CASRVKPGTGSYEQYF. The CDR3 DNA follows: TGTGCCAGCAGGGTGAAGCCCGGGACAGGGAGCTACGAGCAGTACTTC.

The chain is built from TRBV28 and TRBJ2-7; D is undetermined. Trimming cost V 5 bases and J 3 bases, with 14 bases left between them. The CDR3 runs to 14 residues. The V gene's germline CDR1 is MDHEN and CDR2 SYDVKM. DNA for the CDR3: TGTGCCAGCAGTCCCACGACACTGTTCTACGAGCAGTACTTC. Translation gives CASSPTTLFYEQYF.

This chain joins TRBV18 and TRBJ2-7; 11 bases map to TRBD2. The V gene's germline CDR1 is KGHSH and CDR2 LQKENI. CDR3 length equals 16 residues. J was trimmed by 4 bases and V by 6 bases; bases with no gene match: 11. DNA of the CDR3: TGTGCCAGCTCGCCCCCCACGGGACTAGCGGCTTACGAGCAGTACTTC. Translating it yields CASSPPTGLAAYEQYF. The variable domain in full, completed from reference TRBV18 and TRBJ2-7, reads NAGVMQNPRHLVRRRGQEARLRCSPMKGHSHVYWYRQLPEEGLKFMVYLQKENIIDESGMPKERFSAEFPKEGPSILRIQQVVRGDSAAYFCASSPPTGLAAYEQYFGPGTRLTVT.

V gene TRBV7-8 combines with J gene TRBJ2-7; the D gene is possibly TRBD2 (6 bases). The CDR3 spans 14 residues. Trimming pared 5 bases from V and 3 bases from J, leaving 14 bases between. From germline, CDR1 is SGHVS and CDR2 FQNEAQ. Here the CDR3 reads CASSITGTGYEQYF. The CDR3 coding sequence is TGTGCCAGCAGCATCACCGGGACTGGCTACGAGCAGTACTTC.

CDR3 nucleotides: TGCGCCAGCAGCTTGTGGCGGGGGGGGACGAGCACAGATACGCAGTATTTT. This gives the protein CASSLWRGGTSTDTQYF. The J gene is TRBJ2-3, the V gene TRBV5-1, with TRBD2 matching 9 bases. J lost 0 bases, V lost 1 base, and 6 bases had no gene match. CDR1 SGHRS and CDR2 YFSETQ come from the germline V gene. The CDR3 contains 17 residues. The full variable domain, rest sourced from reference TRBV5-1 and TRBJ2-3, is KAGVTQTPRYLIKTRGQQVTLSCSPISGHRSVSWYQQTPGQGLQFLFEYFSETQRNKGNFPGRFSGRQFSNSRSEMNVSTLELGDSALYLCASSLWRGGTSTDTQYFGPGTRLTVL.